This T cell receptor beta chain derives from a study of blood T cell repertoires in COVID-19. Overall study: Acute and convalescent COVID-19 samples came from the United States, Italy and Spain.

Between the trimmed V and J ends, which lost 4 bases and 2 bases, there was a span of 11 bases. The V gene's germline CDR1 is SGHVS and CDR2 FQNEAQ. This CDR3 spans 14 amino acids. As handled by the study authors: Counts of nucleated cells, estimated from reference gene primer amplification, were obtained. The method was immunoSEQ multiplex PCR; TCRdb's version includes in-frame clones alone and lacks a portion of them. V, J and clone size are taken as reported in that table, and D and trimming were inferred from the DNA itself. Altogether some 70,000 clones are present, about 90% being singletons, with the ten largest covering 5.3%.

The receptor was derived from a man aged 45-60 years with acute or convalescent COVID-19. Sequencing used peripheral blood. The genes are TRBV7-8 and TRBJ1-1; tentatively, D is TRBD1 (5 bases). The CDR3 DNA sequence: TGTGCCAGCAGCTCAGTAACAGGTAACACTGAAGCTTTCTTT. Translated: CASSSVTGNTEAFF.